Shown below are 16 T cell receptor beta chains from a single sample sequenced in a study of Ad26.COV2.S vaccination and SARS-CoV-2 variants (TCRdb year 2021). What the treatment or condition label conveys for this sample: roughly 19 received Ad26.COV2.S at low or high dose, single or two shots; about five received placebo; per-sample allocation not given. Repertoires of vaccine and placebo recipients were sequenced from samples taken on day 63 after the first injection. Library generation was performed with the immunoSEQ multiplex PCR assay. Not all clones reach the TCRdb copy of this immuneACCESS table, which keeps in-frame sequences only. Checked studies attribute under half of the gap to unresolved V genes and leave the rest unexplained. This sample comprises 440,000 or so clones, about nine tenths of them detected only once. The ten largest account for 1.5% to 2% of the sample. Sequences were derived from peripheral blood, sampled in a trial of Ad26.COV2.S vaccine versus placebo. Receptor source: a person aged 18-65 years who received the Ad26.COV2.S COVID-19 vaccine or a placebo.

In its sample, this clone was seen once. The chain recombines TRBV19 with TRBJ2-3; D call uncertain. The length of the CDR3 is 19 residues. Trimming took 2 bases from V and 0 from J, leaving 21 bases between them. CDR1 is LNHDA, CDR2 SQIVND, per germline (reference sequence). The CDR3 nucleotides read TGTGCCAGTAGTATATGGGTAACATCCGAACTAACTAGCACAGATACGCAGTATTTT. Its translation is CASSIWVTSELTSTDTQYF.

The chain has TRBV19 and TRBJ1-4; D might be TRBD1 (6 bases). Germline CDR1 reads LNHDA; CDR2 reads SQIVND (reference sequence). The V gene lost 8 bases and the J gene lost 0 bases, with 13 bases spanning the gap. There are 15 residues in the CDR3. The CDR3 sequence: CASRTYRATNEKLFF. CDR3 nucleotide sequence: TGTGCCAGTCGGACCTACAGGGCAACTAATGAAAAACTGTTTTTT. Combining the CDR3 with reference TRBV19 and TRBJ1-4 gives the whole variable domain DGGITQSPKYLFRKEGQNVTLSCEQNLNHDAMYWYRQDPGQGLRLIYYSQIVNDFQKGDIAEGYSVSREKKESFPLTVTSAQKNPTAFYLCASRTYRATNEKLFFGSGTQLSVL.

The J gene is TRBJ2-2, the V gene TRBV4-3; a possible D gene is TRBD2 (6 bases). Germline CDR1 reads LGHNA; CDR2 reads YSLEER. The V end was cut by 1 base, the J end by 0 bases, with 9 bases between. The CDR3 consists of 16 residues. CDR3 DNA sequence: TGCGCCAGCAGCCAAGCGGGGACTGCGAACACCGGGGAGCTGTTTTTT. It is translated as CASSQAGTANTGELFF.

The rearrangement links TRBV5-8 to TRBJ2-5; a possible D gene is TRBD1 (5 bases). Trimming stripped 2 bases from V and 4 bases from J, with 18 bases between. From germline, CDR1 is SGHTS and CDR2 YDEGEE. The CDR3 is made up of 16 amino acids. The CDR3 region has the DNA TGTGCCAGCAGCTTCGATGACAGTAGAAGACGAGAGACCCAGTACTTC. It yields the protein CASSFDDSRRRETQYF. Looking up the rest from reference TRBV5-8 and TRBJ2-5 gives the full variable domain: EAGVTQSPTHLIKTRGQQATLRCSPISGHTSVYWYQQALGLGLQFLLWYDEGEERNRGNFPPRFSGRQFPNYSSELNVNALELEDSALYLCASSFDDSRRRETQYFGPGTRLLVL.

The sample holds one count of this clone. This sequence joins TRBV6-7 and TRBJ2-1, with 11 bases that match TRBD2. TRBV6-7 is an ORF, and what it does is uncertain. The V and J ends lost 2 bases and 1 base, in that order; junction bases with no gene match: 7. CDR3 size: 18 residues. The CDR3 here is CASSYGELAGVSYNEQFF. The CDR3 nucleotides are TGTGCCAGCAGTTACGGGGAACTAGCGGGGGTGTCCTACAATGAGCAGTTCTTC.

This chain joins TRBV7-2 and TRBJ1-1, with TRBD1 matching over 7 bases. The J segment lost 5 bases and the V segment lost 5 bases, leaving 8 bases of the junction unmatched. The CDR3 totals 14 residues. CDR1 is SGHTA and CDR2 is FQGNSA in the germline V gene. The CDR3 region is CASSPGGKGTEAFF. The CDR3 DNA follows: TGTGCCAGCAGCCCAGGGGGTAAGGGGACTGAAGCTTTCTTT.

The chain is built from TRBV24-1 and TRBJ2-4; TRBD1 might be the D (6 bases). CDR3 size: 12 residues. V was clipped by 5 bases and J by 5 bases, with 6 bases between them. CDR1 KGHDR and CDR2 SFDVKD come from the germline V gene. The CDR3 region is CATSGTENIQYF. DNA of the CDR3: TGTGCCACCAGTGGGACAGAAAACATTCAGTACTTC.

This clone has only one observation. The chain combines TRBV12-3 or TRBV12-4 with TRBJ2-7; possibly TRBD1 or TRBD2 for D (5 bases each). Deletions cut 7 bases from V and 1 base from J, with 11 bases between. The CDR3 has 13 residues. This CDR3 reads CASKEGSSYEQYF. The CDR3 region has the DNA TGTGCCAGCAAAGAGGGGAGTTCCTACGAGCAGTACTTC.

In nucleotides, the CDR3 is TGCGCCAGCAGCTTGGGAGAGGTCAGCCGCCCTGAAGCTTTCTTT. Translated: CASSLGEVSRPEAFF. V is TRBV5-1 and J is TRBJ1-1; no firm D call. This CDR3 is 15 amino acids long. The V end was cut by 0 bases, the J end by 6 bases, with 15 bases between. The germline gives CDR1 SGHRS, CDR2 YFSETQ.

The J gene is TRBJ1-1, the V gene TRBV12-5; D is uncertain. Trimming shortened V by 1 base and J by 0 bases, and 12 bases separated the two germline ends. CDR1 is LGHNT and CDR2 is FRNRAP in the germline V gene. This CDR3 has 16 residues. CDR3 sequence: CASGLARSSMNTEAFF. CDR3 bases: TGTGCTAGTGGTTTGGCCCGCAGCTCCATGAACACTGAAGCTTTCTTT.

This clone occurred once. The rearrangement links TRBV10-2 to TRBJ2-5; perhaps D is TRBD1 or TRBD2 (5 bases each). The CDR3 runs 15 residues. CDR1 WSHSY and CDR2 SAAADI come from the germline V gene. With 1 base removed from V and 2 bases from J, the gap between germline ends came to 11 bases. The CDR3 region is CASSELGRLQETQYF. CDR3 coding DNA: TGCGCCAGCAGTGAGTTGGGACGTTTACAAGAGACCCAGTACTTC.

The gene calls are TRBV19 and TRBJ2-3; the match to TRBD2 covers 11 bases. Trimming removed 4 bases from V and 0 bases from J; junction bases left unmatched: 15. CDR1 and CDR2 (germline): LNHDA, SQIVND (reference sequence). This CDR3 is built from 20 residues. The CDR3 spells CASSTTITSGGFASTDTQYF. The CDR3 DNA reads TGTGCCAGTAGTACCACGATTACTAGCGGGGGCTTCGCTAGCACAGATACGCAGTATTTT.

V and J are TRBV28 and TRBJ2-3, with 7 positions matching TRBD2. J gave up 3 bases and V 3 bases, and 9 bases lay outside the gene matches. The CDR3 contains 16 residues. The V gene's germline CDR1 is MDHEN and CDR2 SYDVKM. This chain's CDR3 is CASSFPGGGVTDTQYF. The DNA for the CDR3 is TGTGCCAGCAGTTTCCCGGGAGGAGGGGTAACAGATACGCAGTATTTT.

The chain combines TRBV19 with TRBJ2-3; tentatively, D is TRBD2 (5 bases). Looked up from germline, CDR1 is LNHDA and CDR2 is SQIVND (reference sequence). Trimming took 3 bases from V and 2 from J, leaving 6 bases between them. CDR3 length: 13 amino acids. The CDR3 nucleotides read TGTGCCAGTAGTATCGGGGTCACAGATACGCAGTATTTT. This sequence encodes CASSIGVTDTQYF.

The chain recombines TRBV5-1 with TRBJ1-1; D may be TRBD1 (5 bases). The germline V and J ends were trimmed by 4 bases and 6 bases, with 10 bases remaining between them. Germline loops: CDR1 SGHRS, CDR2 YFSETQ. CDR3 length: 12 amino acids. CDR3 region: CASSGGTAEAFF. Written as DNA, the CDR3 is TGCGCCAGCAGCGGCGGGACGGCTGAAGCTTTCTTT.

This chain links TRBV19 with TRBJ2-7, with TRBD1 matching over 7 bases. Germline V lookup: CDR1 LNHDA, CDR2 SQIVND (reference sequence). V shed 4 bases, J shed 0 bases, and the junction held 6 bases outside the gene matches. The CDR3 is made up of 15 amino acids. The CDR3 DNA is TGTGCCAGTAGTACCGAGGGGGCCCGCTCCTACGAGCAGTACTTC. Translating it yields CASSTEGARSYEQYF. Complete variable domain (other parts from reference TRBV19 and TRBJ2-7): DGGITQSPKYLFRKEGQNVTLSCEQNLNHDAMYWYRQDPGQGLRLIYYSQIVNDFQKGDIAEGYSVSREKKESFPLTVTSAQKNPTAFYLCASSTEGARSYEQYFGPGTRLTVT.